These T cell receptor beta chains were read from a single sample in a study of vaccination effects on CD4 cells after COVID-19. Assay used: immunoSEQ multiplex PCR; TCRdb lists only in-frame clones, some missing. The sample lists 14,000 or so clones, around 78% occurring once. These receptors are not linked to any known antigen. Sequenced material: CD4+ T cells from PBMCs cultured with HCoV-NL63 spike peptides, taken after COVID-19 vaccination. The receptors originated from a human donor who had a prior SARS-CoV-2 infection. CDR3s include the opening cysteine and the closing phenylalanine or tryptophan. A D gene is named only where the DNA matches it firmly. The size of a clone is reported for some rows only, either as once, few or many, or as a class for expanded clones.

d_call	v_call	j_call	clone_size	cdr3_nt	cdr3_aa
NA	TRBV15	TRBJ2-2	NA	TGTGCCACCAGCAGAGGGGGGCCCACCGGGGAGCTGTTTTTT	CATSRGGPTGELFF
TRBD1	TRBV2	TRBJ2-7	few	TGTGCCAGCAATCCGGACAGGGGAACCTACGAGCAGTACTTC	CASNPDRGTYEQYF
NA	TRBV27	TRBJ1-1	once	TGTGCCAGCAAAATAAATACAGGGACCCCTGAAGCTTTCTTT	CASKINTGTPEAFF
NA	TRBV7-2	TRBJ1-2	few	TGTGCCAGCAGCTTTTCAGGGTTAGCTGGCTACACCTTC	CASSFSGLAGYTF
NA	TRBV6-5	TRBJ1-6	NA	TGTGCCAGCAGTTACGTGGGGGGAGGAGATTCACCCCTCCACTTT	CASSYVGGGDSPLHF
TRBD1	TRBV12-3/TRBV12-4	TRBJ1-2	NA	TGTGCCAGCAGCTACGGGACAGCATATGGCTACACCTTC	CASSYGTAYGYTF
NA	TRBV5-1	TRBJ1-4	NA	TGCGCCAGCAGCTTGGGGGGTGGTAATGAAAAACTGTTTTTT	CASSLGGGNEKLFF
NA	TRBV19	TRBJ2-2	NA	TGTGCCAGTAGTATCTTGTCAGGGACCACCGGGGAGCTGTTTTTT	CASSILSGTTGELFF
TRBD1	TRBV5-6	TRBJ2-5	NA	TGTGCCAGCAGCCGGGACAGGGATCAGACCCAGTACTTC	CASSRDRDQTQYF
NA	TRBV7-9	TRBJ2-1	NA	TGTGCCAGCAGCTTAATGGGGACTGAGCAGTTCTTC	CASSLMGTEQFF
NA	TRBV6-6	TRBJ1-1	NA	TGTGCCAGCAGTTACCGCATCACTGAAGCTTTCTTT	CASSYRITEAFF
TRBD1	TRBV5-4	TRBJ1-1	NA	TGTGCCAGCAGCCCCGAAAGGGGGCGGTCTGAAGCTTTCTTT	CASSPERGRSEAFF
NA	TRBV21-1	TRBJ2-7	NA	TGTGCCAGCAGCAAAGATGGACAGGACTACGAGCAGTACTTC	CASSKDGQDYEQYF
NA	TRBV5-1	TRBJ2-2	few	TGCGCCAGCAGCAACGGCGACGGGGGCACCGGGGAGCTGTTTTTT	CASSNGDGGTGELFF
NA	TRBV2	TRBJ2-2	NA	TGTGCCAGCAGCGCCGCACGGGAGCTGTTTTTT	CASSAARELFF
NA	TRBV11-3	TRBJ2-3	once	TGTGCCAGCAGCTTAGACGGGGTCGGCTCGGGCACAGATACGCAGTATTTT	CASSLDGVGSGTDTQYF
TRBD2	TRBV3-1/TRBV3-2	TRBJ2-5	NA	TGTGCCAGCAGCCCTAGCGGGAGGCCCGAGACCCAGTACTTC	CASSPSGRPETQYF
NA	TRBV11-2	TRBJ2-2	NA	TGTGCCAGCAGTCTATGGGGCCCCGGGGAGCTGTTTTTT	CASSLWGPGELFF
NA	TRBV18	TRBJ1-2	NA	TGTGCCAGCTCACCCGGGGAGGTTTTATATGGCTACACCTTC	CASSPGEVLYGYTF
NA	TRBV28	TRBJ1-5	NA	TGTGCCAGCAGTTCACAGGGAGACTTAAATCAGCCCCAGCATTTT	CASSSQGDLNQPQHF
NA	TRBV29-1	TRBJ2-3	NA	TGCAGCGTTGACCTGGGCACAGATACGCAGTATTTT	CSVDLGTDTQYF
NA	TRBV21-1	TRBJ2-1	NA	TGTGCCAGCAGCAAAGGCGGGAGTCGGTCCTACAATGAGCAGTTCTTC	CASSKGGSRSYNEQFF
TRBD1	TRBV6-1	TRBJ1-6	NA	TGTGCCAGCATTCCGGGGACAGTTAATAATTCACCCCTCCACTTT	CASIPGTVNNSPLHF
NA	TRBV7-2	TRBJ1-2	few	TGTGCCAGCAGCTATAGTGGGGACTTTAACTATGGCTACACCTTC	CASSYSGDFNYGYTF
NA	TRBV29-1	TRBJ2-3	NA	TGCAGCGTTGAGGCAGGGAAGGGGGCAGATACGCAGTATTTT	CSVEAGKGADTQYF
NA	TRBV30	TRBJ1-4	NA	TGTGCCTGGAATGGGTTGGCAGAAAATGAAAAACTGTTTTTT	CAWNGLAENEKLFF
NA	TRBV5-1	TRBJ2-3	NA	TGCGCCAGCAGCTTGGATAAAGATACGCAGTATTTT	CASSLDKDTQYF
TRBD2	TRBV5-1	TRBJ2-1	NA	TGCGCCAGCGGAATAACTAGCGGGAGTTTTAATGAGCAGTTCTTC	CASGITSGSFNEQFF
NA	TRBV12-5	TRBJ1-2	NA	TGTGCTAGTGGTCCCTCACCGCCCGCCTCACACTATGGCTACACCTTC	CASGPSPPASHYGYTF
NA	TRBV5-6	TRBJ2-3	NA	TGTGCCAGCAGCCCTTGGCAGGGGTTGGCAGATACGCAGTATTTT	CASSPWQGLADTQYF
NA	TRBV27	TRBJ1-5	NA	TGTGCCAGCAGTTTAGTATGGGATCAGCCCCAGCATTTT	CASSLVWDQPQHF
NA	TRBV6-2/TRBV6-3	TRBJ2-5	NA	TGTGCCAGCAGTTACCCATACCAAGCGGCGATACAAGAGACCCAGTACTTC	CASSYPYQAAIQETQYF
NA	TRBV30	TRBJ1-1	once	TGTGCCTGGAGTAACGTTTACACTGAAGCTTTCTTT	CAWSNVYTEAFF
NA	TRBV15	TRBJ2-1	NA	TGTGCCACCAGCAGAGATTTAAGCGGGACATCCTACAATGAGCAGTTCTTC	CATSRDLSGTSYNEQFF
NA	TRBV10-2	TRBJ2-2	NA	TGCGCCAGCAGTGAGACCCGGGTTGGGATCGGGGAGCTGTTTTTT	CASSETRVGIGELFF
TRBD1	TRBV9	TRBJ1-3	NA	TGTGCCAGCAGCGTAGCGGGGACAGGGGCGGTGGGAAACACCATATATTTT	CASSVAGTGAVGNTIYF
NA	TRBV7-6	TRBJ2-2	few	TGTGCCAGCAGCCCCTACTCACGGGAGAACACCGGGGAGCTGTTTTTT	CASSPYSRENTGELFF
NA	TRBV24-1	TRBJ1-5	once	TGTGCCACTGCTCCAGCGGGGAGCAATCAGCCCCAGCATTTT	CATAPAGSNQPQHF
NA	TRBV28	TRBJ1-2	NA	TGTGCCAGCACACAGCCTTGGATAGATGGCTACACCTTC	CASTQPWIDGYTF
TRBD1	TRBV24-1	TRBJ2-7	NA	TGTGCCACCAGTGACCCTGATGGGACAGGGTCTCTGGGTGGGCAGTACTTC	CATSDPDGTGSLGGQYF
NA	TRBV11-2	TRBJ2-7	NA	TGTGCCAGCAGCTTAGATCCGGGGGACTACGAGCAGTACTTC	CASSLDPGDYEQYF
NA	TRBV24-1	TRBJ2-5	NA	TGTGCCACCAGTGGCGAACCCGGGGAGACCCAGTACTTC	CATSGEPGETQYF
TRBD2	TRBV10-3	TRBJ2-2	NA	TGTGCCATCAGTGAGTCGAAAAACGGGAGGGCCCGGACCGGGGAGCTGTTTTTT	CAISESKNGRARTGELFF
NA	TRBV27	TRBJ2-7	NA	TGTGCCAGCAGTCCGGGCGAGGGGACTTTCCTCTACGAGCAGTACTTC	CASSPGEGTFLYEQYF
NA	TRBV5-4	TRBJ2-3	NA	TGTGCCAGCAGCTTGCCGGGGAGTGGCACAGATACGCAGTATTTT	CASSLPGSGTDTQYF
NA	TRBV3-1/TRBV3-2	TRBJ2-1	once	TGTGCCAGCAGCCAGACCCGAGGAGGGTACAATGAGCAGTTCTTC	CASSQTRGGYNEQFF
NA	TRBV27	TRBJ2-1	NA	TGTGCCAGCAGTTCACGGCTGCGGGAGCAGTTCTTC	CASSSRLREQFF